The sequence of this TCR beta chain was determined in a study of blood T cell repertoires in COVID-19. There are a few counts of this clone. The CDR3 loop spans 16 amino acids. Losses at the gene ends were 4 bases for V and 5 bases for J; bases not matched to a gene: 12. Germline lookup yields CDR1 KGHSH and CDR2 LQKENI. Sequenced by immunoSEQ multiplex PCR; TCRdb stores in-frame clones only, minus some. The data hold about 200,000 clones, with 85% observed a single time. The age range of participants was 18 to 89 years, with residence in 20 to 25 US areas. Participants' own reports of clinical history determined their cohort assignment.

V gene TRBV18 combines with J gene TRBJ1-1; 8 nucleotides line up with TRBD1. The clonotype originates from a man aged 40-49 years who had recovered from COVID-19. The specimen was PBMCs or T cells enriched from blood (not recorded which). Here the CDR3 reads CASSLRTGRIMTEAFF. In nucleotides, the CDR3 is TGTGCCAGCTCACTCCGGACAGGGAGGATTATGACTGAAGCTTTCTTT.